These T cell receptor beta chains were read from a single sample in a study of blood T cell repertoires in COVID-19. Clones were sequenced by immunoSEQ multiplex PCR, and TCRdb holds only the in-frame ones, with some missing. The sample includes over 120,000 clones, roughly 85% of them seen just once. The source material was peripheral blood. The receptor source for this set is a human donor with acute or convalescent COVID-19. The donor label of this sample is uncertain. The CDR3 runs from the conserved cysteine through the conserved F or W. The D gene is left open where the match is weak. Rows give clone size only sometimes, using once, few, many, or a class for an expanded clone.

cdr3_length d_call j_call v_call clone_size cdr3_aa
17 TRBD1 TRBJ2-5 TRBV28 - CASSSTRDRGSQETQYF
17 - TRBJ1-4 TRBV10-1 - CAIGGSVPIFPEEKLFF
14 - TRBJ1-2 TRBV19 - CASSGLTDYYGYTF
14 - TRBJ1-1 TRBV10-3 - CAISESAGLSEAFF
14 - TRBJ1-1 TRBV5-4 - CATHRAYMNTEAFF
14 TRBD1 TRBJ1-2 TRBV19 - CASIATGGRKGYTF
15 TRBD2 TRBJ2-2 TRBV7-9 - CARGRLAGDTGELFF
16 TRBD2 TRBJ2-1 TRBV7-3 - CASSSRTSGRPGEQFF
13 TRBD1 TRBJ1-5 TRBV12-3/TRBV12-4 few CASTGQLNQPQHF
13 - TRBJ1-5 TRBV7-2 - CASREWSDQPQHF
15 TRBD2 TRBJ2-3 TRBV7-2 - CASKPRTSATDTQYF
15 TRBD1 TRBJ1-5 TRBV7-3 - CASSADGTADQPQHF
12 - TRBJ1-1 TRBV5-4 - CASSLGNYEAFF
14 - TRBJ1-1 TRBV10-3 - CAISESLGVTEAFF
14 - TRBJ1-2 TRBV6-2/TRBV6-3 - CASSFRGSNYGYTF
13 - TRBJ1-2 TRBV2 - CASSSGGAGGYTF
14 - TRBJ1-5 TRBV24-1 once CATSDFRGKWPQHF
11 - TRBJ1-1 TRBV12-3/TRBV12-4 few CASSFGAQAFF
13 - TRBJ2-5 TRBV7-9 - CASSYGSQETQYF
20 - TRBJ2-1 TRBV19 - CASKNAGQGFTSGVVNEQFF
16 TRBD1 TRBJ2-1 TRBV11-2 - CASSFTGTANYNEQFF
15 TRBD2 TRBJ2-5 TRBV7-6 - CASSLATGGKETQYF
15 TRBD1 TRBJ1-5 TRBV19 - CASSNGGQGVRPQHF
16 TRBD2 TRBJ2-6 TRBV29-1 - CSVETSGCAGANVLTF
15 TRBD1 TRBJ1-1 TRBV19 - CASSIVAQGGTEAFF
11 - TRBJ1-1 TRBV28 - CASTWGEEAFF
14 TRBD1 TRBJ1-5 TRBV19 - CASSPQGANQPQHF
17 TRBD1 TRBJ2-5 TRBV10-1 - CASSEKRWTGSGETQYF
17 TRBD1 TRBJ1-4 TRBV2 - CASLRDREVWGNEKLFF
16 TRBD1 TRBJ2-5 TRBV9 - CASSVPQGARDETQYF
16 TRBD2 TRBJ2-5 TRBV19 - CASSIVGRSPVETQYF
15 - TRBJ2-5 TRBV29-1 once CSVEDQLRGGETQYF
15 - TRBJ1-1 TRBV9 - CASSVAPWAPGEAFF
13 - TRBJ2-1 TRBV12-3/TRBV12-4 - CASSLVRGLEQFF
16 TRBD1 TRBJ1-2 TRBV24-1 few CATSDPGTDDSGGYTF
14 TRBD1 TRBJ1-1 TRBV19 - CASSIEKGAVSAFF
16 TRBD2 TRBJ2-1 TRBV10-3 - CAISLQLAGGYNEQFF
13 - TRBJ1-2 TRBV29-1 - CSVGGFDTNGYTF
15 - TRBJ1-1 TRBV7-2 - CASSLTFSKNTEAFF
15 TRBD1 TRBJ1-2 TRBV9 - CASSPREGAGYGYTF
14 - TRBJ1-5 TRBV9 - CASSTTGGEQPQHF
15 TRBD2 TRBJ2-3 TRBV11-3 - CASSDRREGVDTQYF
13 - TRBJ2-1 TRBV4-3 - CASSQDRGGQQFF
13 - TRBJ2-7 TRBV6-5 - CASSPGRIYEQYF
18 - TRBJ1-2 TRBV7-9 - CASSLDGRRGTSNYGYTF
13 - TRBJ2-5 TRBV7-8 - CASSSGVEETQYF
13 - TRBJ2-2 TRBV27 - CASSEIAPGELFF
17 TRBD1 TRBJ1-5 TRBV5-5 - CASSGGQGPYSNQPQHF
13 TRBD1 TRBJ1-1 TRBV5-1 - CASSEQGDTEAFF
14 TRBD1 TRBJ2-3 TRBV7-9 - CASRGDSRSWEQYF
13 - TRBJ2-5 TRBV5-8 - CASSSRDVETQYF
14 - TRBJ1-2 TRBV10-3 - CAISGGTSEYGYTF
17 TRBD2 TRBJ2-7 TRBV7-2 - CASSLKGTSGGIYEQYF